Below, 19 T cell receptor beta chains from the same sample are listed, as sequenced in a study of shared clonotypes between healthy human individuals (dated by TCRdb to the early 2020s). Receptor libraries were prepared by the immunoSEQ multiplex PCR assay. TCRdb provides this immuneACCESS table in a form limited to in-frame rearrangements. Some clones are lacking; in checked studies, under half of them reflect an unresolved V gene, and why the rest are absent is not known. For this sample there are some 2,500,000 clones; just under 95% appear just once. In total, the top ten clones hold approximately 0.39% of the sample. Sequencing input: naive CD4+ T cells from PBMCs. Per the publication, the cell subset or site label means: CD45RA+ positively selected. All receptors derive from a man younger than 30 in good health. Some clones in this sample may be carry-over from other donors' samples.

The gene calls are TRBV11-1 and TRBJ2-7; D possibly corresponds to TRBD1 (5 bases). Trimming removed 1 base from V and 7 bases from J, with 14 bases in between. Germline assignment: CDR1 SGHAT and CDR2 FQDESV (reference sequence). CDR3 size: 14 residues. As DNA, the CDR3 is TGTGCCAGCAGCTTAGGCGCCAGGGTGGGGGAGCAGTACTTC. As protein: CASSLGARVGEQYF.

This sequence joins TRBV5-5 and TRBJ1-5; D is unclear. Germline assignment: CDR1 SGHKS and CDR2 YYEKEE (reference sequence). V lost 4 bases to trimming and J lost 4 bases, with 24 bases between them. CDR3 length: 18 residues. In DNA form, the CDR3 reads TGTGCCAGCAGCGAGAAAAGTGCGGTGTGGGGAGTAAATCAGCCCCAGCATTTT. The encoded protein is CASSEKSAVWGVNQPQHF.

The CDR3 loop is CASSQQGVDEQFF. For the CDR3, the DNA is TGTGCCAGCAGCCAGCAGGGGGTCGATGAGCAGTTCTTC. The chain is built from TRBV7-9 and TRBJ2-1, with 7 bases fitting TRBD1. V lost 5 bases, J lost 8 bases, and 6 bases stayed unmatched. CDR3 size: 13 residues. Germline lookup yields CDR1 SEHNR and CDR2 FQNEAQ (reference sequence).

The V and J genes are TRBV4-1 and TRBJ2-7, with a tentative D call TRBD1 (6 bases). This CDR3 comprises 17 residues. Deletions cut 1 base from V and 3 bases from J, with 19 bases between. The germline V gene encodes CDR1 MGHRA and CDR2 YSYEKL. The chain's CDR3 is CASSQGGSTGPNYEQYF. CDR3 nucleotides: TGCGCCAGCAGCCAAGGGGGGTCGACAGGACCGAACTACGAGCAGTACTTC.

This clone appeared a single time. The rearrangement uses TRBV5-1 and TRBJ2-5, with TRBD2 as a possible D gene (6 bases). Deletions cut 0 bases from V and 5 bases from J, with 14 bases between. Germline CDR1 and CDR2: SGHRS and YFSETQ. The CDR3 runs to 15 residues. This CDR3 is CASSLGGGAEETQYF. CDR3 DNA sequence: TGCGCCAGCAGCTTGGGGGGCGGGGCCGAGGAGACCCAGTACTTC.

The chain links TRBV5-1 to TRBJ1-5, with D unclear. CDR3 length equals 15 residues. Per germline, CDR1 SGHRS and CDR2 YFSETQ. Trimming removed 0 bases at V and 3 bases at J, with 10 bases between. The CDR3 sequence: CASSLESPVNQPQHF. The CDR3 coding sequence is TGCGCCAGCAGCTTGGAGTCGCCAGTCAATCAGCCCCAGCATTTT.

The chain combines TRBV28 with TRBJ1-2; D uncertain. Trimming stripped 5 bases from V and 4 bases from J, with 11 bases between. The CDR3 spans 13 residues. CDR1 and CDR2 from the germline V gene are MDHEN and SYDVKM. CDR3 DNA: TGTGCCAGCAGTCCCGGGGAACCCTATGGCTACACCTTC. Translation: CASSPGEPYGYTF.

The rearrangement links TRBV28 to TRBJ1-5, with TRBD1 matching 10 bases. Trimming removed 2 bases from V and 3 bases from J; junction bases left unmatched: 7. The CDR3 runs to 17 residues. Germline-derived CDR1 and CDR2 are MDHEN and SYDVKM. CDR3 region: CASSLPGGQGDNQPQHF. The CDR3 DNA reads TGTGCCAGCAGTTTACCTGGAGGACAGGGGGACAATCAGCCCCAGCATTTT.

The chain recombines TRBV4-2 with TRBJ1-3; D is unclear. There are 14 residues in the CDR3. Germline V gene sequence: CDR1 LGHNA, CDR2 YNFKEQ. The V and J ends lost 1 base and 8 bases respectively, with 12 bases between them. The CDR3 bases are TGTGCCAGCAGCCAAGTTGGGTCGGGCTACACCATATATTTT. Amino acids: CASSQVGSGYTIYF.

This clone was seen once. The V and J genes are TRBV2 and TRBJ1-5; D gene unclear. Per germline, CDR1 SNHLY and CDR2 FYNNEI. Trimming stripped 5 bases from V and 3 bases from J, with 11 bases between. The CDR3 spans 14 residues. The chain's CDR3 is CASSWKGINQPQHF. CDR3 bases: TGTGCCAGCAGTTGGAAAGGCATCAATCAGCCCCAGCATTTT.

The chain has TRBV5-4 and TRBJ2-7; the match to TRBD2 covers 7 bases. CDR3 length equals 15 residues. Germline trimming cut 0 bases from V and 7 bases from J; bases unmatched to any gene: 10. Germline values: CDR1 SGHNT, CDR2 YYREEE (reference sequence). This CDR3 is CASSLGGDLGREQYF. CDR3 coding DNA: TGTGCCAGCAGCTTGGGGGGGGACCTCGGGAGGGAGCAGTACTTC.

Here the CDR3 reads CASSLTGLVRTGANVLTF. The CDR3, as DNA: TGCGCCAGCAGCTTGACAGGGTTAGTCCGAACTGGGGCCAACGTCCTGACTTTC. The chain links TRBV5-1 to TRBJ2-6, with D tentatively TRBD1 (6 bases). The length of the CDR3 is 18 residues. V was pared by 1 base and J by 2 bases, with 16 bases between. CDR1 and CDR2 from the germline V gene are SGHRS and YFSETQ.

The chain recombines TRBV9 with TRBJ2-6; tentatively, D is TRBD1 (5 bases). V was pared by 0 bases and J by 4 bases, with 8 bases between. The CDR3 is 15 amino acids. Looked up from germline, CDR1 is SGDLS and CDR2 is YYNGEE. CDR3 residues: CASSVDRLGANVLTF. CDR3 nucleotides: TGTGCCAGCAGCGTAGACAGGTTGGGGGCCAACGTCCTGACTTTC. The whole variable domain, remainder taken from reference TRBV9 and TRBJ2-6, is DSGVTQTPKHLITATGQRVTLRCSPRSGDLSVYWYQQSLDQGLQFLIQYYNGEERAKGNILERFSAQQFPDLHSELNLSSLELGDSALYFCASSVDRLGANVLTFGAGSRLTVL.

The chain carries TRBV5-1 and TRBJ2-1; TRBD2 agrees at 9 bases. The CDR3 consists of 16 residues. Germline loops: CDR1 SGHRS, CDR2 YFSETQ. V lost 4 bases to trimming and J lost 0 bases; unmatched junction nucleotides: 5. This CDR3 is CASSPNSGSSYNEQFF. CDR3 nucleotides: TGCGCCAGCAGCCCAAATAGCGGGAGCTCCTACAATGAGCAGTTCTTC.

V gene TRBV7-9 combines with J gene TRBJ1-1, with D uncertain. The CDR3 has 14 amino acids. V lost 2 bases and J 9 bases, leaving 16 bases between the germline ends. Germline CDR1 and CDR2: SEHNR and FQNEAQ (reference sequence). The CDR3 region is CASSLPLTYSKAFF. The CDR3 DNA reads as TGTGCCAGCAGCTTACCTCTTACGTACAGTAAAGCTTTCTTT.

Remarks on this clone: The sample carries other DNA sequences with the same CDR3. This chain uses TRBV10-3 with TRBJ2-1, with 8 nucleotides matching TRBD2. In germline, CDR1 is ENHRY, CDR2 SYGVKD. The CDR3 is 14 amino acids. Trimming at V came to 6 bases and at J to 4 bases, leaving 5 bases not matched to a gene. The CDR3, as DNA: TGTGCCATCAGCGGGACTAGTGGGTACAATGAGCAGTTCTTC. It translates to CAISGTSGYNEQFF.

Details on this clone: Other DNA sequences in the same sample also yield this CDR3. This chain links TRBV27 with TRBJ2-6, with D unclear. This CDR3 spans 13 amino acids. The V and J ends lost 4 bases and 3 bases respectively, with 4 bases between them. Germline assignment: CDR1 MNHEY and CDR2 SMNVEV (reference sequence). The CDR3 DNA reads as TGTGCCAGCAGTTCCCTTGGGGCCAACGTCCTGACTTTC. Translated: CASSSLGANVLTF.

V gene TRBV2 combines with J gene TRBJ2-7; weak D call: TRBD1 (5 bases). Trimming shortened V by 1 base and J by 0 bases, and 13 bases separated the two germline ends. CDR3 length equals 16 residues. The germline V gene encodes CDR1 SNHLY and CDR2 FYNNEI. The CDR3 sequence: CASSEVGWGSSYEQYF. The DNA for the CDR3 is TGTGCCAGCAGTGAAGTGGGATGGGGCTCCTCCTACGAGCAGTACTTC.

The chain is built from TRBV7-3 and TRBJ1-2, with a possible D match to TRBD1 (5 bases). V was trimmed by 5 bases and J by 6 bases, leaving 13 bases between them. In germline, CDR1 is SGHTA, CDR2 FQGTGA. The CDR3 is made up of 13 amino acids. CDR3 in DNA: TGTGCCAGCAGCGCCCGCCGAGGGGATGGCTACACCTTC. It encodes CASSARRGDGYTF. Based on the CDR3 plus reference TRBV7-3 and TRBJ1-2, the full variable domain is GAGVSQTPSNKVTEKGKYVELRCDPISGHTALYWYRQSLGQGPEFLIYFQGTGAADDSGLPNDRFFAVRPEGSVSTLKIQRTERGDSAVYLCASSARRGDGYTFGSGTRLTVV.